This entry describes one T cell receptor (beta chain). The antigen is unknown. These data come from a study of cytomegalovirus exposure and HLA in healthy donors. J gave up 0 bases and V 2 bases, and 9 bases lay outside the gene matches. The germline gives CDR1 MGHRA, CDR2 YSYEKL. The CDR3 extends over 17 amino acids. The PCR used 60 Vbeta and 13 Jbeta primers. Original analysis: In a later analysis, approximately 73 million unique TCR beta chains included roughly 11 million shared by two or more donors. Produced via immunoSEQ multiplex PCR; TCRdb's table is partial and in-frame only. V, J and clone size are those of that table, while D and trimming were read from the DNA. In the table there are some 150,000 clones, approximately 75% of which are singletons. Whole-study findings and limits: Cytomegalovirus-associated TCR beta chains were listed, numbering some 150. TCR beta sequences reportedly predicted the HLA-A and HLA-B alleles of most subjects accurately. Follow-up analysis found HLA locus-dependent TCR association rates, highest for DRB1 and lowest for HLA-C.

The chain has TRBV4-1 and TRBJ1-2, with 7 positions matching TRBD1. The sequencing input was PBMCs. The origin of this receptor is a man aged 18 to 30 in good health and CMV-seronegative. CDR3 in DNA: TGCGCCAGCAGCCAAAGGGACAGCTTCCTTACTAACTATGGCTACACCTTC. Translating gives CASSQRDSFLTNYGYTF.